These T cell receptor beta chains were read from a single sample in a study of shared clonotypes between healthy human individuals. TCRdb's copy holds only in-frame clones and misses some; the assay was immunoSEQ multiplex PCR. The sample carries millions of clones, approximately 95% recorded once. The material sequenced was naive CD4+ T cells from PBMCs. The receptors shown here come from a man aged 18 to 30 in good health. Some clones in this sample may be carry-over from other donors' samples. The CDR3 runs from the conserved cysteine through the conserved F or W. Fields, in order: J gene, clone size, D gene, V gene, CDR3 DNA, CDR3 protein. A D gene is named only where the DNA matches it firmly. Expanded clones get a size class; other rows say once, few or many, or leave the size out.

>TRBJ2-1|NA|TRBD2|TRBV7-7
TGTGCCAGCAGCCCGAGACTAGCGGGTGCCTACAATGAGCAGTTCTTC
CASSPRLAGAYNEQFF
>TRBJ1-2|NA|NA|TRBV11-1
TGTGCCAGCAGCCCAGGGACCGCCCCTGGCGGCTACACCTTC
CASSPGTAPGGYTF
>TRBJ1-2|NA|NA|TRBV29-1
TGCAGCGTTTGGGGTGGGGGCGCGGGCTACACCTTC
CSVWGGGAGYTF
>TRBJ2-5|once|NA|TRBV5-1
TGCGCCAGCAGCTTGGTCGGGGGAGAGACCCAGTACTTC
CASSLVGGETQYF
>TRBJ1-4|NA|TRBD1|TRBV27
TGTGCCAGCAGCCGGCAGGGGGCTAATGAAAAACTGTTTTTT
CASSRQGANEKLFF
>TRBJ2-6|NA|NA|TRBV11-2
TGTGCCAGCAGCCTAGTCATTGGTGGGGGCTCTGGGGCCAACGTCCTGACTTTC
CASSLVIGGGSGANVLTF
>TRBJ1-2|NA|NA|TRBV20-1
TGCAGTGCTTTCCCCCCTGGGGGCTACACCTTC
CSAFPPGGYTF
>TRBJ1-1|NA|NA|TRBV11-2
TGTGCCAGCAGCTTAGATCTAATTCCGGTTTCCAGTGTAGGAACCACTGAAGCTTTCTTT
CASSLDLIPVSSVGTTEAFF
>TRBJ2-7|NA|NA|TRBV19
TGTGCCAGTAGTATAGTGGACAGTACCTACGAGCAGTACTTC
CASSIVDSTYEQYF
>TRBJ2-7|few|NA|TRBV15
TGTGCCACCAGCAGAGATGTTGACGGGACCTACGAGCAGTACTTC
CATSRDVDGTYEQYF
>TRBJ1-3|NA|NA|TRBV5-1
TGCGCCAGCAGCCCCGAAACGGGGGGTGGAGGAAACACCATATATTTT
CASSPETGGGGNTIYF
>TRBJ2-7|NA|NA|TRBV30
TGTGCCTGGAGTGTAGGTAACTCCTACGAGCAGTACTTC
CAWSVGNSYEQYF
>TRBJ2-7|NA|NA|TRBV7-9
TGTGCCAGCAGTAAGAACTTAGACTACGAGCAGTACTTC
CASSKNLDYEQYF
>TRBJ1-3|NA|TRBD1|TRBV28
TGTGCCAGCAGTTTACTAGGACAGGGGACTGGAAACACCATATATTTT
CASSLLGQGTGNTIYF
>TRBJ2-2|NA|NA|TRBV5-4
TGTGCCAGCAGCTTGGTTGGCGGCAACACCGGGGAGCTGTTTTTT
CASSLVGGNTGELFF
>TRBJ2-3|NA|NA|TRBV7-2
TGTGCCAGCAGCTACCGGACAGGCACAGATACGCAGTATTTT
CASSYRTGTDTQYF
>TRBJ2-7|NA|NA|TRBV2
TGTGCCAGCAGATCTGCCTTAGCGGTGGGCGAGCAGTACTTC
CASRSALAVGEQYF
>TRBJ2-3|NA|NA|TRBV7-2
TGTGCCAGCAGCTTAAGGGGTCTGGGGGGAGATACGCAGTATTTT
CASSLRGLGGDTQYF
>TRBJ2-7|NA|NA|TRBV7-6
TGTGCCAGCAGCTTATGGGGCCTAGCGCTTGAGCAGTACTTC
CASSLWGLALEQYF
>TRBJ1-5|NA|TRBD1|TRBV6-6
TGTGCCAGCAGTTATCTACAGGGGGCGAATCAGCCCCAGCATTTT
CASSYLQGANQPQHF
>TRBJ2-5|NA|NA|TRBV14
TGTGCCAGCAGCCAAACCGGGACTGGTGGGACCCAGTACTTC
CASSQTGTGGTQYF
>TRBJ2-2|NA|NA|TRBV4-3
TGCGCCAGCAGCCAGGAAACTAGGGGGGAGCTGTTTTTT
CASSQETRGELFF
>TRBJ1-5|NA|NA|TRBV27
TGTGCCAGCAGCTCGGACGGTAGCAATCAGCCCCAGCATTTT
CASSSDGSNQPQHF
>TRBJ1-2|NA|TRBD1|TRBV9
TGTGCCAGCAGCGTAGTCCGGTCCACAGGGGGGCTTTATGGCTACACCTTC
CASSVVRSTGGLYGYTF
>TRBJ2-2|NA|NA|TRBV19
TGTGCCAGTAGTATAGAGTCAATCCCCAGGGTCGGGGAGCTGTTTTTT
CASSIESIPRVGELFF
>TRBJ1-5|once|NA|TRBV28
TGTGCCAGCAGTAGGGCAACTCTCAATCAGCCCCAGCATTTT
CASSRATLNQPQHF
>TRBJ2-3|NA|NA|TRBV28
TGTGCCAGCAGTCGACAGTGGTGGACGATGCGAGATACGCAGTATTTT
CASSRQWWTMRDTQYF
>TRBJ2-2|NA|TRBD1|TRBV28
TGTGCCAGCGACTCCCCAGGGGGCGGGAACACCGGGGAGCTGTTTTTT
CASDSPGGGNTGELFF
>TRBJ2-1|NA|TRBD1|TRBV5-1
TGCGCCAGCAGCTTCGGGGACAGGGACCCCAATGAGCAGTTCTTC
CASSFGDRDPNEQFF
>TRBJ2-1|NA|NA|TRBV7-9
TGTGCCAGCAGCTTAATTCCCCTCGCGGCTAATGAGCAGTTCTTC
CASSLIPLAANEQFF
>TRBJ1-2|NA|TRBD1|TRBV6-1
TGTGCCAGCAACCGGGGACAGACTTATGGCTACACCTTC
CASNRGQTYGYTF
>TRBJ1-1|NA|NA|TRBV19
TGTGCCAGTACCCGGGGGTCCACTGAAGCTTTCTTT
CASTRGSTEAFF
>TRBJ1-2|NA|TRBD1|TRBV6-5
TGTGCCAGCAGAGCGACAGGGGCGGGGTATGGCTACACCTTC
CASRATGAGYGYTF
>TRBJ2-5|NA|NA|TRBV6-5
TGTGCCAGCAGCTCGACTAGGGAGACCCAGTACTTC
CASSSTRETQYF
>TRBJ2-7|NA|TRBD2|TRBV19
TGTGCCAGTAGTATCGACGGGGGGAAAGGGCAGTACTTC
CASSIDGGKGQYF
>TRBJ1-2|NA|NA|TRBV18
TGTGCCAGCTCACCAGCAGTGGATAACTATGGCTACACCTTC
CASSPAVDNYGYTF
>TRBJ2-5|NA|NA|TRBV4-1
TGCGCCAGCAGCCAACAAATCGTTCAGACGGAGACCCAGTACTTC
CASSQQIVQTETQYF
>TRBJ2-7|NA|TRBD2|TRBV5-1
TGCGCCAGCAGCTTGAGTATTGGCGGGAGTCTCACCTACGAGCAGTACTTC
CASSLSIGGSLTYEQYF
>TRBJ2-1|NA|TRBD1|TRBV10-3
TGTGCCATCAGTGAGTCCAGGGGGCTAGCAAATGAGCAGTTCTTC
CAISESRGLANEQFF
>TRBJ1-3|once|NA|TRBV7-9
TGTGCCAGCAGCTCGGGAGCTGGAAACACCATATATTTT
CASSSGAGNTIYF
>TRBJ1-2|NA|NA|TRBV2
TGTGCCAGCCGATACAGGGTCTCCCATTATGGCTACACCTTC
CASRYRVSHYGYTF
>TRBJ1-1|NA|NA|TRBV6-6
TGTGCCAGCATCCCCGGGGGGGCACAATTGAACACTGAAGCTTTCTTT
CASIPGGAQLNTEAFF
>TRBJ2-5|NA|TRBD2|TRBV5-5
TGTGCCAGCAGCCCCTTAGCGGGCTCGGGGACCCAGTACTTC
CASSPLAGSGTQYF
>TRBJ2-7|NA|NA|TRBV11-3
TGTGCCAGCAGCCCTGGAGTACCTTACGAGCAGTACTTC
CASSPGVPYEQYF
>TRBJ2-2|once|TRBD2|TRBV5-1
TGCGCCAGCAGCTTGACTAGCGGGATAGCGAACACCGGGGAGCTGTTTTTT
CASSLTSGIANTGELFF
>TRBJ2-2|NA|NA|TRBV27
TGTGCCAGCCTAATACAGGGAGGGACCGGGGAGCTGTTTTTT
CASLIQGGTGELFF
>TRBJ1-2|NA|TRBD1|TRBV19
TGTGCCAGTAGCAACCGGGACAGGGGCACGAGAGGCTACACCTTC
CASSNRDRGTRGYTF